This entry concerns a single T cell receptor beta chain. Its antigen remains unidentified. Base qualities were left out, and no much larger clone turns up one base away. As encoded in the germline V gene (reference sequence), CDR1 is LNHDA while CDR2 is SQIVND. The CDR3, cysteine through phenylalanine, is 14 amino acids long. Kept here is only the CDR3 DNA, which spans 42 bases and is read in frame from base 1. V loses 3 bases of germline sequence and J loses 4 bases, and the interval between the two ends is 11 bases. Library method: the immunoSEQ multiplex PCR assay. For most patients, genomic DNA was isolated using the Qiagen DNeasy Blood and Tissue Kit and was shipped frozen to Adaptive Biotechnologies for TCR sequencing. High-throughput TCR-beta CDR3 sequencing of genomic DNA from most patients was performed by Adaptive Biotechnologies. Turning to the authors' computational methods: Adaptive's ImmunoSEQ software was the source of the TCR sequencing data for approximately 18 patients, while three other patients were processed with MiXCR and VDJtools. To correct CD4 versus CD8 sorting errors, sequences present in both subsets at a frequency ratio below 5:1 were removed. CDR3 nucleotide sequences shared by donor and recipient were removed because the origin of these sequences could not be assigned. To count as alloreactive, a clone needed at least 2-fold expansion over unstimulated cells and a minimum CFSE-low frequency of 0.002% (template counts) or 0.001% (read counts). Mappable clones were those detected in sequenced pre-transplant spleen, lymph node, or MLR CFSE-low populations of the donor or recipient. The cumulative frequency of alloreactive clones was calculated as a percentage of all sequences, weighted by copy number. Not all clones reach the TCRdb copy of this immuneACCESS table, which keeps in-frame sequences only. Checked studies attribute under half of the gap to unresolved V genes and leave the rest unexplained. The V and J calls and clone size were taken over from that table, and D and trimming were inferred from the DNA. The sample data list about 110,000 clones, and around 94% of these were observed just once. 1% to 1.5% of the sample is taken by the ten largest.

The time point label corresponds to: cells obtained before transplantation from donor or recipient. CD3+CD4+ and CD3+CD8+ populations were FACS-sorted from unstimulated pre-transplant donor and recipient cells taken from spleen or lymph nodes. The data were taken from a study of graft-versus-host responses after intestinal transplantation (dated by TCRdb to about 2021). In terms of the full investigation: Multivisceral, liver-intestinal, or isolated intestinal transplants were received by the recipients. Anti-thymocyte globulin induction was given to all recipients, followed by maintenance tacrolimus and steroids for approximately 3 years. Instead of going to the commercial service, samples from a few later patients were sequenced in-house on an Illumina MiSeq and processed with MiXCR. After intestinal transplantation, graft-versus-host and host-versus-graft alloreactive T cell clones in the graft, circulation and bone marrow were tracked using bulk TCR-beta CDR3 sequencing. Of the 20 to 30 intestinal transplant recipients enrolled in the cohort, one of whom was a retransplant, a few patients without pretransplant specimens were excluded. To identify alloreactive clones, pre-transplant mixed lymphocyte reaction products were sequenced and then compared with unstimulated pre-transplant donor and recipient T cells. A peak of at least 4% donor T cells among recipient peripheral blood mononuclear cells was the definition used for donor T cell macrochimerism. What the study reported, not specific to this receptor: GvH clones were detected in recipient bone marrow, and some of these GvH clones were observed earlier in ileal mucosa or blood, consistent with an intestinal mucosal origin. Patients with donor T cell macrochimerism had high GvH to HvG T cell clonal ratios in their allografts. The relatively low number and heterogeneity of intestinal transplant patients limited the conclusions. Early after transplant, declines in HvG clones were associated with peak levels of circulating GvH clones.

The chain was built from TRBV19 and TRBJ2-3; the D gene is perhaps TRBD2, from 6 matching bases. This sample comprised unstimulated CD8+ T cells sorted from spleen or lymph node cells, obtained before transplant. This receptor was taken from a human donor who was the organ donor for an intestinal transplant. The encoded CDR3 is CASSMEGAADTQYF. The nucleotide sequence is TGTGCCAGTAGTATGGAGGGAGCGGCAGATACGCAGTATTTT.